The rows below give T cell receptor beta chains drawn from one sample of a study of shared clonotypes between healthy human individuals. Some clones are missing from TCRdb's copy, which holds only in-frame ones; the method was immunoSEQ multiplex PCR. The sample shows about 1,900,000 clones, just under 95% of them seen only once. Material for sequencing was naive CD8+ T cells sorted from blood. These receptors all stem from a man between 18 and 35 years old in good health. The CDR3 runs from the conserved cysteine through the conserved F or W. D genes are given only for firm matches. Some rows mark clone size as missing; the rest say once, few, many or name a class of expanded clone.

CDR3: CASSLLPSYEQYF; DNA: TGTGCCAGCAGCTTATTACCCTCCTACGAGCAGTACTTC; V: TRBV7-9; J: TRBJ2-7; size: -; D: -
CDR3: CASSLTSGSIDEQFF; DNA: TGTGCCAGCAGCTTGACTAGCGGGAGTATTGATGAGCAGTTCTTC; V: TRBV7-6; J: TRBJ2-1; size: -; D: TRBD2
CDR3: CASSESQGLGNEQFF; DNA: TGTGCCAGCAGTGAATCTCAGGGACTTGGGAATGAGCAGTTCTTC; V: TRBV25-1; J: TRBJ2-1; size: -; D: -
CDR3: CASFEWGQQYYGYTF; DNA: TGTGCCAGCTTTGAATGGGGCCAGCAATATTATGGCTACACCTTC; V: TRBV2; J: TRBJ1-2; size: -; D: -
CDR3: CASSGLAYNEQFF; DNA: TGCGCCAGCAGCGGACTAGCCTACAATGAGCAGTTCTTC; V: TRBV4-3; J: TRBJ2-1; size: -; D: TRBD2
CDR3: CASSDSFVGQYF; DNA: TGTGCCAGCAGTGACTCTTTCGTCGGGCAGTACTTC; V: TRBV2; J: TRBJ2-7; size: once; D: -
CDR3: CASSQDHSRDRGSNTGELFF; DNA: TGCGCCAGCAGCCAAGATCATAGTAGGGACAGGGGATCGAACACCGGGGAGCTGTTTTTT; V: TRBV4-3; J: TRBJ2-2; size: -; D: TRBD1
CDR3: CAISELSNEQFF; DNA: TGTGCCATCAGTGAGCTAAGCAATGAGCAGTTCTTC; V: TRBV10-3; J: TRBJ2-1; size: -; D: -
CDR3: CASSLGGSYQETQYF; DNA: TGTGCCAGCAGCTTGGGGGGATCGTACCAAGAGACCCAGTACTTC; V: TRBV5-6; J: TRBJ2-5; size: -; D: -
CDR3: CASSLILAGIRAGELFF; DNA: TGTGCCAGCAGCTTAATCCTAGCGGGTATTAGAGCCGGGGAGCTGTTTTTT; V: TRBV5-6; J: TRBJ2-2; size: -; D: TRBD2
CDR3: CASSLRQDRVSEFF; DNA: TGTGCCAGCAGTTTACGCCAGGACAGAGTTTCGGAGTTCTTC; V: TRBV27; J: TRBJ2-1; size: -; D: -
CDR3: CTWSGTSTDTQYF; DNA: TGTACCTGGAGCGGGACTAGCACAGATACGCAGTATTTT; V: TRBV30; J: TRBJ2-3; size: -; D: TRBD2
CDR3: CASSVVVGNPITDTQYF; DNA: TGTGCCAGCAGCGTAGTAGTCGGAAATCCCATCACAGATACGCAGTATTTT; V: TRBV9; J: TRBJ2-3; size: -; D: -
CDR3: CASSQGNGYTF; DNA: TGCGCCAGCAGCCAGGGGAATGGGTACACCTTC; V: TRBV4-1; J: TRBJ1-2; size: -; D: -
CDR3: CASSVSEGQGTSGHYEQYF; DNA: TGTGCCAGCAGCGTATCCGAAGGACAGGGGACATCAGGTCACTACGAGCAGTACTTC; V: TRBV9; J: TRBJ2-7; size: -; D: TRBD1
CDR3: CASSPDGPRGNYGYTF; DNA: TGTGCCAGCAGCCCTGACGGGCCTCGAGGGAACTATGGCTACACCTTC; V: TRBV13; J: TRBJ1-2; size: -; D: -
CDR3: CASGLVVVVGISSYEQYF; DNA: TGTGCTAGTGGTTTGGTAGTGGTAGTCGGGATTAGCTCCTACGAGCAGTACTTC; V: TRBV12-5; J: TRBJ2-7; size: -; D: -
CDR3: CASSLGWASYEQYF; DNA: TGTGCCAGCAGCTTGGGATGGGCCTCCTACGAGCAGTACTTC; V: TRBV5-8; J: TRBJ2-7; size: -; D: -
CDR3: CASSLRLELQETQYF; DNA: TGTGCCAGCAGTTTGAGACTCGAACTACAAGAGACCCAGTACTTC; V: TRBV27; J: TRBJ2-5; size: -; D: -
CDR3: CASSRGQGTNTGELFF; DNA: TGTGCCAGCAGCCGTGGACAGGGTACGAACACCGGGGAGCTGTTTTTT; V: TRBV5-4; J: TRBJ2-2; size: -; D: TRBD1
CDR3: CASSATGTVGFYGYTF; DNA: TGTGCCAGCAGTGCCACCGGGACAGTCGGATTCTATGGCTACACCTTC; V: TRBV27; J: TRBJ1-2; size: -; D: TRBD1
CDR3: CASSSFRGVSETQYF; DNA: TGCGCCAGCAGTAGCTTCAGGGGGGTCTCAGAGACCCAGTACTTC; V: TRBV5-1; J: TRBJ2-5; size: -; D: -
CDR3: CASSQNQETQYF; DNA: TGTGCCAGCAGCCAAAATCAAGAGACCCAGTACTTC; V: TRBV9; J: TRBJ2-5; size: -; D: -
CDR3: CAILQGTGELFF; DNA: TGTGCCATTCTCCAGGGTACCGGGGAGCTGTTTTTT; V: TRBV19; J: TRBJ2-2; size: -; D: -
CDR3: CASSEGTGLGAYEQYF; DNA: TGTGCCAGCAGTGAAGGGACAGGGTTGGGCGCTTACGAGCAGTACTTC; V: TRBV2; J: TRBJ2-7; size: -; D: TRBD1
CDR3: CANRGGGNSPLHF; DNA: TGTGCGAATAGGGGTGGAGGCAATTCACCCCTCCACTTT; V: TRBV2; J: TRBJ1-6; size: -; D: -
CDR3: CASSELGLNTEAFF; DNA: TGTGCCAGCAGTGAATTAGGTCTAAACACTGAAGCTTTCTTT; V: TRBV25-1; J: TRBJ1-1; size: -; D: -
CDR3: CASSPGGENSPLHF; DNA: TGTGCCAGTAGTCCAGGGGGTGAGAATTCACCCCTCCACTTT; V: TRBV19; J: TRBJ1-6; size: -; D: TRBD1
CDR3: CASSSRGQGPYEQYF; DNA: TGTGCCAGCAGCTCTCGAGGACAAGGTCCCTACGAGCAGTACTTC; V: TRBV7-6; J: TRBJ2-7; size: few; D: -
CDR3: CASSQDMFPPFLFF; DNA: TGCGCCAGCAGCCAAGATATGTTCCCCCCGTTCTTGTTCTTC; V: TRBV4-3; J: TRBJ2-1; size: -; D: -
CDR3: CASSSSGELNEKLFF; DNA: TGTGCCAGCAGTTCATCAGGAGAGTTGAATGAAAAGCTGTTTTTT; V: TRBV6-8; J: TRBJ1-4; size: -; D: -
CDR3: CASSGEPGQGTYEQYF; DNA: TGTGCCAGCAGTGGGGAACCGGGACAGGGGACCTACGAGCAGTACTTC; V: TRBV25-1; J: TRBJ2-7; size: -; D: TRBD1
CDR3: CASSQLLGDYNTGELFF; DNA: TGCGCCAGCAGCCAACTCTTAGGGGACTATAACACCGGGGAGCTGTTTTTT; V: TRBV4-3; J: TRBJ2-2; size: -; D: TRBD2
CDR3: CASSPRTGGNTEAFF; DNA: TGTGCCAGCAGCCCTCGGACAGGGGGGAACACTGAAGCTTTCTTT; V: TRBV5-4; J: TRBJ1-1; size: -; D: TRBD1
CDR3: CAWGDLALSSSYNEQFF; DNA: TGTGCCTGGGGAGACCTCGCCCTCTCCAGCTCCTACAATGAGCAGTTCTTC; V: TRBV30; J: TRBJ2-1; size: -; D: -
CDR3: CASSDHYQETQYF; DNA: TGTGCCAGCAGCGACCATTACCAAGAGACCCAGTACTTC; V: TRBV9; J: TRBJ2-5; size: -; D: -
CDR3: CASSQATGGQGAWNEQFF; DNA: TGCGCCAGCAGCCAAGCTACGGGCGGACAGGGGGCATGGAATGAGCAGTTCTTC; V: TRBV4-3; J: TRBJ2-1; size: -; D: TRBD1
CDR3: CASSLLAGGSTDTQYF; DNA: TGTGCCAGCAGTTTACTAGCGGGGGGGAGCACAGATACGCAGTATTTT; V: TRBV27; J: TRBJ2-3; size: -; D: TRBD2
CDR3: CASTPGQADTEAFF; DNA: TGTGCCAGCACCCCCGGACAGGCCGACACTGAAGCTTTCTTT; V: TRBV18; J: TRBJ1-1; size: once; D: TRBD1
CDR3: CASREGPRSGNTIYF; DNA: TGTGCCAGCAGGGAGGGACCCCGCTCTGGAAACACCATATATTTT; V: TRBV6-1; J: TRBJ1-3; size: -; D: -
CDR3: CASSSWTSEYEQYF; DNA: TGTGCCAGCAGCTCTTGGACTAGCGAGTACGAGCAGTACTTC; V: TRBV7-9; J: TRBJ2-7; size: -; D: TRBD2
CDR3: CASSLQGGTDTQYF; DNA: TGTGCCAGCAGTTTACAGGGTGGAACAGATACGCAGTATTTT; V: TRBV27; J: TRBJ2-3; size: -; D: -
CDR3: CASSPTSGRGTGELFF; DNA: TGTGCCAGCAGCCCGACTAGCGGGAGAGGTACCGGGGAGCTGTTTTTT; V: TRBV11-2; J: TRBJ2-2; size: -; D: TRBD2
CDR3: CASSETGEAPNYEQYF; DNA: TGTGCCAGCAGTGAAACAGGGGAGGCACCCAACTACGAGCAGTACTTC; V: TRBV6-1; J: TRBJ2-7; size: -; D: -
CDR3: CASTKDASSGNTIYF; DNA: TGTGCCAGCACCAAAGACGCAAGCTCTGGAAACACCATATATTTT; V: TRBV5-6; J: TRBJ1-3; size: -; D: -